This T cell receptor (beta chain) stems from a study of CD8+ T cells in alopecia areata. Comments on this clone: Its antigen is currently unknown.

RNA extraction and reverse transcription yielded cDNA as sequencing template. Profiling relied on immunoSEQ multiplex PCR, and the TCRdb table lists in-frame clones only, not all of them. In the table there are around 100,000 clones, roughly three fifths of which are singletons. The CDR3 totals 14 residues. V was trimmed by 3 bases and J by 0 bases, leaving 8 bases between them. Germline loops: CDR1 SEHNR, CDR2 FQNEAQ (reference sequence). The treatment here: oral pan-JAK inhibitor, 5-10 mg twice daily. Alopecia areata patients had lesional scalp punch biopsies and peripheral blood taken from them. Sorting of PBMCs yielded the CD4+ and CD8+ T cells. Overall study findings and caveats: Persistence of many expanded lesional clones was seen in scalp and blood during tofacitinib. Normal skin's resident alphabeta T cells are also sequenced in scalp samples.

This TCR came from a human donor with alopecia areata. This chain connects TRBV7-9 to TRBJ1-1, with D possibly matching TRBD1 (5 bases). The source was CD8+ T cells sorted from blood, collected at roughly week 55, from a patient treated with tofacitinib. CDR3 DNA: TGTGCCAGCAGCTTGGGGGGTCTGAACACTGAAGCTTTCTTT. This codes for CASSLGGLNTEAFF.